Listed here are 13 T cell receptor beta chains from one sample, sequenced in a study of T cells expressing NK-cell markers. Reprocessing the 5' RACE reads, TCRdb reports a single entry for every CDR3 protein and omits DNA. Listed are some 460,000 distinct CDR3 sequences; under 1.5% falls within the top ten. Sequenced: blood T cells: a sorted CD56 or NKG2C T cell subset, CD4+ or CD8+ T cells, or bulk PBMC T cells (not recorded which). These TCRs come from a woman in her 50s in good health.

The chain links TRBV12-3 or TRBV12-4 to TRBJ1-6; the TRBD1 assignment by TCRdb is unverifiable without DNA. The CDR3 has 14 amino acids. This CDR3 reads CASKQEANNSPLHF.

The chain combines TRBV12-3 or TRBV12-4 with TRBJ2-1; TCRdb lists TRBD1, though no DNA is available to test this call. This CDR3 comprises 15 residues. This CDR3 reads CASTPGQGAYNEQFF.

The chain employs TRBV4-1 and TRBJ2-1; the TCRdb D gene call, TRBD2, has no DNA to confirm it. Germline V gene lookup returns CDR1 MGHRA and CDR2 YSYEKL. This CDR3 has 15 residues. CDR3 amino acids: CASSQASSGIYEQFF.

This chain's CDR3 is CASSSAREQFF. This chain joins TRBV12-3 or TRBV12-4 and TRBJ2-1. The CDR3 sequence is 11 residues long.

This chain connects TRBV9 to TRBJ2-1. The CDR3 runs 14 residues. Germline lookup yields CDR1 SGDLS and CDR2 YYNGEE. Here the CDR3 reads CASSGGVVSNEQFF. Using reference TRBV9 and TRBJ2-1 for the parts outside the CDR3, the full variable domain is DSGVTQTPKHLITATGQRVTLRCSPRSGDLSVYWYQQSLDQGLQFLIQYYNGEERAKGNILERFSAQQFPDLHSELNLSSLELGDSALYFCASSGGVVSNEQFFGPGTRLTVL.

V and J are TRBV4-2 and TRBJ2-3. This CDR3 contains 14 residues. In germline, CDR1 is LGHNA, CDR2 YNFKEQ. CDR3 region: CASSQGSLTDTQYF.

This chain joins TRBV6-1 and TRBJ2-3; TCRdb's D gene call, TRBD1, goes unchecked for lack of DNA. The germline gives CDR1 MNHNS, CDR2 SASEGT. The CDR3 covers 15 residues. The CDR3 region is CASRPGDRYTDTQYF.

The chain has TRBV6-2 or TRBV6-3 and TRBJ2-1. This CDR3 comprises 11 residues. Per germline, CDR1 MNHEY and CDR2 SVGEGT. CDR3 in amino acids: CASRVNNEQFF.

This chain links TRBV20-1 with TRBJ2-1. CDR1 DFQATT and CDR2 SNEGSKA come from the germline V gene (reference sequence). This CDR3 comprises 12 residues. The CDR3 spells CSATHRFNEQFF.

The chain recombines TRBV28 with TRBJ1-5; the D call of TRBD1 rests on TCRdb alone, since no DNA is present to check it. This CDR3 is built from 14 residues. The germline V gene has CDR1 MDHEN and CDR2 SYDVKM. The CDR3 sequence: CASSLLGANQPQHF. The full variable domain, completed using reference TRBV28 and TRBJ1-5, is DVKVTQSSRYLVKRTGEKVFLECVQDMDHENMFWYRQDPGLGLRLIYFSYDVKMKEKGDIPEGYSVSREKKERFSLILESASTNQTSMYLCASSLLGANQPQHFGDGTRLSIL.

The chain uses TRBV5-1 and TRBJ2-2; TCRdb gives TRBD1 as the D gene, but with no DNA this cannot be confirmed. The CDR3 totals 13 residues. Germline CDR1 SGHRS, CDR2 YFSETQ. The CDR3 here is CASSPRGPGELFF.

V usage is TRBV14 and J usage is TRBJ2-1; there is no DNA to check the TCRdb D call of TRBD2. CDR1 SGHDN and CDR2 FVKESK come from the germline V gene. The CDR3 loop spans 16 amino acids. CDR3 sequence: CASSPGLAETYNEQFF.

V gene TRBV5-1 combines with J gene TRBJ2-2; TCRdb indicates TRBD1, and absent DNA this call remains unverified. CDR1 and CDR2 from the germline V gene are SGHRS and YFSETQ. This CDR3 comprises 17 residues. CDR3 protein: CASSLGLDSANTGELFF.